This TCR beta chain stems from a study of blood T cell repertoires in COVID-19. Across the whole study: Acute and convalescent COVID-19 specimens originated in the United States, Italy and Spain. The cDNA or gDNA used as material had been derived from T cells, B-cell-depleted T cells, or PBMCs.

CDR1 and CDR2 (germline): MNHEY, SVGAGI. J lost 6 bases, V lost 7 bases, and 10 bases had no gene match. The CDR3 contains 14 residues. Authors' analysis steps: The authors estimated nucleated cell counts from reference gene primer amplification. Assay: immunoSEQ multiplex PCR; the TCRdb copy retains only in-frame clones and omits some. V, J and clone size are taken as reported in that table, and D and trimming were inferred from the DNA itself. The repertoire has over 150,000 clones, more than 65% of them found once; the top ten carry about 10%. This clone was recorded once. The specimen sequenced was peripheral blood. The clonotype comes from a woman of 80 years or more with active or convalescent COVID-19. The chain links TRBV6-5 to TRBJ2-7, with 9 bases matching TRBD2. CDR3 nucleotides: TGTGCCAGCAACGGGGATAGCGGGAGCCTCGAGCAGTACTTC. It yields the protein CASNGDSGSLEQYF.